This T cell receptor (beta chain) was obtained from a study of blood T cell repertoires in COVID-19. Study-level information: Sources were T cells, B-cell-depleted T cells, or PBMCs; the material itself was cDNA or gDNA.

The CDR3 has 13 residues. Losses at the gene ends were 8 bases for V and 5 bases for J; bases not matched to a gene: 4. The V gene's germline CDR1 is SGHAT and CDR2 FQNNGV. Sequencing was performed with immunoSEQ multiplex PCR; in TCRdb, only in-frame clones are kept and a portion is missing. Of a few hundred thousand clones in the sample, approximately 90% were seen once. The receptor was derived from a man between 18 and 35 years old with active or convalescent COVID-19. The rearrangement links TRBV11-2 to TRBJ2-7; 12 nucleotides line up with TRBD1. The sample comprised peripheral blood. In DNA form, the CDR3 reads TGTGCCAGCGGGGGACAGGGGGCCAACGAGCAGTACTTC. Its translation is CASGGQGANEQYF. Full variable domain (remainder filled in from reference TRBV11-2 and TRBJ2-7): EAGVAQSPRYKIIEKRQSVAFWCNPISGHATLYWYQQILGQGPKLLIQFQNNGVVDDSQLPKDRFSAERLKGVDSTLKIQPAKLEDSAVYLCASGGQGANEQYFGPGTRLTVT.